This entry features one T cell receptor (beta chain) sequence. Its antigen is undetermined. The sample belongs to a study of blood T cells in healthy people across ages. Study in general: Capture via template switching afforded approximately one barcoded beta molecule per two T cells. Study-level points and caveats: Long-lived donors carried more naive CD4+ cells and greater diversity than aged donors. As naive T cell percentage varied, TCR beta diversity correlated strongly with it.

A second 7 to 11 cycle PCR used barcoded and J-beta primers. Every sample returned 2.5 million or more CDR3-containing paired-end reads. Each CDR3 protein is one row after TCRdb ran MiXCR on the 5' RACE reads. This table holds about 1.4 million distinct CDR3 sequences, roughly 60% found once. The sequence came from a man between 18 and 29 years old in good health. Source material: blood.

This CDR3 reads CASSERDNLYGYTF. The CDR3 DNA follows: TGTGCCAGCAGTGAACGGGACAACCTCTATGGCTACACCTTC. The chain has TRBV2 and TRBJ1-2, with a weak D call TRBD1 (6 bases). Germline V gene sequence: CDR1 SNHLY, CDR2 FYNNEI. Trimming shortened V by 2 bases and J by 4 bases, and 11 bases separated the two germline ends. The CDR3 runs to 14 residues.